This T cell receptor (beta chain) emerged from a study of graft-versus-host responses after intestinal transplantation. Sequenced by immunoSEQ multiplex PCR; TCRdb stores in-frame clones only, minus some. The sample lists about 24,000 clones; roughly 42% were seen once. Germline V CDR1 and CDR2: SGHRS, YFSETQ. CDR3 length: 17 residues. Trimming took 4 bases from V and 3 from J; bases not matched to a gene: 13. Findings of the study overall: Peak circulating GvH clone levels were associated with early post-transplant HvG declines.

The sample here was alloreactive CD4+ T cells from a mixed lymphocyte reaction culture, taken before intestinal transplant. Subset noted: CFSE-low proliferating T cells sorted from roughly six-day pre-transplant mixed lymphocyte reaction (GvH or HvG direction). The sequence was obtained from a human patient who received an intestinal transplant. The V and J genes are TRBV5-1 and TRBJ2-7, with 10 bases lining up with TRBD2. The CDR3 nucleotides are TGCGCCAGCAGCCCCCTTACTAGCGGGATGGCTTACTACGAGCAGTACTTC. Translated: CASSPLTSGMAYYEQYF. Looking up the rest from reference TRBV5-1 and TRBJ2-7 gives the full variable domain: KAGVTQTPRYLIKTRGQQVTLSCSPISGHRSVSWYQQTPGQGLQFLFEYFSETQRNKGNFPGRFSGRQFSNSRSEMNVSTLELGDSALYLCASSPLTSGMAYYEQYFGPGTRLTVT.